Listed below are T cell receptor beta chains from one sample, sequenced in a study of blood T cell repertoires in COVID-19. TCRdb's table, derived via immunoSEQ multiplex PCR, lists solely in-frame clones and lacks some. The profile covers about 68,000 clones, with more than 80% appearing a single time and roughly 8.7% taken by the ten largest. Sequencing was done on a sample of peripheral blood. These receptors were obtained from a man younger than 45 with acute or convalescent COVID-19. The CDR3 runs from the conserved cysteine through the conserved F or W.

V gene: TRBV30; CDR3 protein: CAWRDPGTGTILPAFF
V gene: TRBV28; CDR3 protein: CASSRLADTDLGYTF
V gene: TRBV30; CDR3 protein: CAWRNGGGYNEQFF
V gene: TRBV5-1; CDR3 protein: CASSQRPPGLAGIHEQFF
V gene: TRBV10-3; CDR3 protein: CAIRGGQGYSDEQFF
V gene: TRBV5-6; CDR3 protein: CASSSRARGTDTQYF
V gene: TRBV7-2; CDR3 protein: CASSSGTGVPEQYF
V gene: TRBV6-5; CDR3 protein: CASIEWRADNEQFF
V gene: TRBV6-4; CDR3 protein: CASSETSGSDEQFF
V gene: TRBV6-4; CDR3 protein: CASSDAGSGNTIYF
V gene: TRBV5-4; CDR3 protein: CASSSSGGGTETQYF
V gene: TRBV2; CDR3 protein: CASSRVLSGNTIYF
V gene: TRBV18; CDR3 protein: CASSPEEHYGYTF
V gene: TRBV19; CDR3 protein: CASSIRGQSSGANVLTF